A single sample is the source of the 5 T cell receptor beta chains below, sequenced in a study of blood T cell repertoires in COVID-19. Assay: immunoSEQ multiplex PCR; the TCRdb copy retains only in-frame clones and omits some. The data show some 80,000 clones, 82% seen once. Sample: peripheral blood. The receptors originated from a woman aged 70-85 years with acute or convalescent COVID-19.

CDR3 in DNA: TGTGCCAGCAGCCAAGATTACACGGGGGGGTCGCCTGAAGCTTTCTTT. Amino acids: CASSQDYTGGSPEAFF. The genes are TRBV4-2 and TRBJ1-1; D perhaps matches TRBD1 (5 bases). CDR1 and CDR2 (germline): LGHNA, YNFKEQ. Trimming took off 0 bases at V and 6 bases at J, with 17 bases between the two ends. This CDR3 is built from 16 residues.

CDR3 in DNA: TGCGCCAGCAGCTTGGAACCCCTGGCAGAACAAGAGACCCAGTACTTC. It specifies CASSLEPLAEQETQYF. This rearrangement joins TRBV5-1 to TRBJ2-5, with D hard to call. The germline gives CDR1 SGHRS, CDR2 YFSETQ. The CDR3 spans 16 residues. Trimming pared 0 bases from V and 2 bases from J, leaving 14 bases between.

This clone appeared once. The chain combines TRBV10-2 with TRBJ2-5, with 9 bases matching TRBD2. The CDR3 contains 15 residues. With V trimmed by 8 bases and J by 3 bases, 10 bases remained unmatched. Per the germline V gene, CDR1 is WSHSY and CDR2 is SAAADI. CDR3 sequence: CASDHYGGREETQYF. Here the CDR3 DNA reads TGCGCCAGCGATCACTACGGCGGGAGGGAAGAGACCCAGTACTTC.

The chain is built from TRBV7-8 and TRBJ1-1; D not resolved. The germline V gene encodes CDR1 SGHVS and CDR2 FQNEAQ. The CDR3 length is 12 residues. Between the trimmed V and J ends, which lost 4 bases and 2 bases, there was a span of 5 bases. CDR3 sequence (DNA): TGTGCCAGCAGCTCATCAAACACTGAAGCTTTCTTT. It yields the protein CASSSSNTEAFF. The full variable domain, with the rest looked up from reference TRBV7-8 and TRBJ1-1, is GAGVSQSPRYKVAKRGQDVALRCDPISGHVSLFWYQQALGQGPEFLTYFQNEAQLDKSGLPSDRFFAERPEGSVSTLKIQRTQQEDSAVYLCASSSSNTEAFFGQGTRLTVV.

This sequence joins TRBV5-1 and TRBJ1-1, with TRBD1 matching 11 bases. CDR3 length: 20 residues. Trimming at V came to 0 bases and at J to 0 bases, leaving 13 bases not matched to a gene. Germline values: CDR1 SGHRS, CDR2 YFSETQ. The CDR3 spells CASSLAGQGAGGALNTEAFF. CDR3 nucleotides: TGCGCCAGCAGCTTGGCTGGACAGGGGGCCGGGGGTGCGTTGAACACTGAAGCTTTCTTT.